This T cell receptor (beta chain) derives from a study of Ad26.COV2.S vaccination and SARS-CoV-2 variants. On the study more broadly: Donor was assigned to the Ad26.COV2.S arm of trial COV1001. The authors gave Ad26.COV2.S intramuscularly, either once or twice 56 days apart.

Assay: immunoSEQ multiplex PCR; the TCRdb copy retains only in-frame clones and omits some. This table holds 200,000 to 300,000 clones, roughly 90% found once. As to treatment: roughly 20 received Ad26.COV2.S at low or high dose, single or two shots; about 5 received placebo; per-sample allocation not given. The investigators took samples on day 63 after the first vaccine or placebo injection. Germline-derived CDR1 and CDR2 are SGHTA and FQGNSA. The length of the CDR3 is 13 residues. V was trimmed by 1 base and J by 7 bases, leaving 9 bases between them. The V and J genes are TRBV7-2 and TRBJ2-3; D is ambiguous. This receptor was taken from a person aged 18-65 years who received the Ad26.COV2.S COVID-19 vaccine or a placebo. The sequences come from peripheral blood, collected in a trial of Ad26.COV2.S vaccine versus placebo. In DNA, the CDR3 is TGTGCCAGCAGCTTAGATGCGAAATATACGCAGTATTTT. Its translation is CASSLDAKYTQYF.